Below are 23 T cell receptor beta chains sequenced from a single sample in a study of control samples from healthy donors and cancer patients. TCRdb's copy holds only in-frame clones and misses some; the assay was immunoSEQ multiplex PCR. The sample yields 77,000 or so clones, 91% seen once. The sequenced material came from blood. These receptors all come from a young man in good health.

The V gene is TRBV7-6, the J gene TRBJ2-2, with a weak D call TRBD2 (5 bases). The V gene lost 6 bases and the J gene lost 6 bases, with 14 bases spanning the gap. The CDR3 contains 14 residues. Germline CDR1 is SGHVS and CDR2 is FNYEAQ. The DNA for the CDR3 is TGTGCCAGCAGGCCCGCACTAGGATCCGGGGAGCTGTTTTTT. Amino acid sequence: CASRPALGSGELFF.

This clone is a singleton in its sample. This chain links TRBV4-1 with TRBJ1-4; possibly TRBD1 for D (5 bases). With 3 bases removed from V and 3 bases from J, the gap between germline ends came to 14 bases. This CDR3 is 16 amino acids long. The V gene's germline CDR1 is MGHRA and CDR2 YSYEKL. The CDR3 loop is CASSQAGGGANEKLFF. The CDR3 nucleotides read TGCGCCAGCAGCCAGGCCGGGGGGGGAGCTAATGAAAAACTGTTTTTT.

This clone has only a few counts. The rearrangement joins TRBV10-3 to TRBJ2-4; D gene uncertain. The CDR3 consists of 16 residues. The V end was cut by 5 bases, the J end by 1 base, with 15 bases between. Per the germline V gene, CDR1 is ENHRY and CDR2 is SYGVKD. CDR3 residues: CAISTLEPKAKNIQYF. Here the CDR3 DNA reads TGTGCCATCAGTACCTTGGAGCCTAAGGCCAAAAACATTCAGTACTTC.

The chain is built from TRBV4-3 and TRBJ1-2, with D hard to call. The CDR3 runs 15 residues. Between the trimmed V and J ends, which lost 2 bases and 0 bases, there was a span of 10 bases. Germline V lookup: CDR1 LGHNA, CDR2 YSLEER. CDR3: CASSQRIEANYGYTF. In DNA form, the CDR3 reads TGCGCCAGCAGCCAACGGATAGAAGCTAACTATGGCTACACCTTC.

The V call is TRBV24-1, the J call TRBJ2-1; no clear D. V shed 2 bases and J shed 9 bases, with 10 bases lying between them. Germline V gives CDR1 KGHDR, CDR2 SFDVKD. The CDR3 length is 13 residues. The CDR3 loop reads CATSDSRVGEQFF. CDR3 coding DNA: TGTGCCACCAGTGATTCCCGGGTGGGTGAGCAGTTCTTC.

The rearrangement joins TRBV4-3 to TRBJ1-5; D is uncertain. Germline values: CDR1 LGHNA, CDR2 YSLEER. Trimming pared 0 bases from V and 6 bases from J, leaving 6 bases between. The CDR3 runs to 13 residues. The CDR3 is CASSQDHSQPQHF. CDR3 coding DNA: TGCGCCAGCAGCCAAGACCACTCTCAGCCCCAGCATTTT.

V usage is TRBV4-1 and J usage is TRBJ1-5; D perhaps matches TRBD1 (6 bases). Germline V gives CDR1 MGHRA, CDR2 YSYEKL. V shed 4 bases and J shed 3 bases, with 13 bases lying between them. The CDR3 extends over 15 amino acids. This CDR3 reads CASSPLGGLNQPQHF. The CDR3 bases are TGCGCCAGCAGCCCCTTGGGGGGCCTCAATCAGCCCCAGCATTTT.

The chain is built from TRBV5-1 and TRBJ1-3; TRBD1 is a possible D gene (5 bases). The germline V gene has CDR1 SGHRS and CDR2 YFSETQ. This CDR3 comprises 15 residues. V dropped 4 bases and J dropped 0 bases, with 11 bases sitting between them. This CDR3 is CASSRDPSSGNTIYF. DNA for the CDR3: TGCGCCAGCAGCCGGGACCCCAGCTCTGGAAACACCATATATTTT.

A few counts support this clone. A read error may account for a junction end that differs from germline. V usage is TRBV2 and J usage is TRBJ2-7, with D possibly TRBD1 on 6 matching bases. The germline gives CDR1 SNHLY, CDR2 FYNNEI. The CDR3 contains 11 residues. CDR3 sequence: CASRWGSWDIF. For the CDR3, the DNA is TGTGCCAGCAGATGGGGCAGCTGGGACATCTTC. The whole variable domain, filled in from reference TRBV2 and TRBJ2-7, reads EPEVTQTPSHQVTQMGQEVILRCVPISNHLYFYWYRQILGQKVEFLVSFYNNEISEKSEIFDDQFSVERPDGSNFTLKIRSTKLEDSAMYFCASRWGSWDIFGPGTRLTVT.

The sample holds one count of this clone. This rearrangement joins TRBV6-5 to TRBJ1-1; tentative D call: TRBD1 (5 bases). The CDR3 consists of 14 residues. The V gene's germline CDR1 is MNHEY and CDR2 SVGAGI. Trimming took off 4 bases at V and 3 bases at J, with 12 bases between the two ends. In nucleotides, the CDR3 is TGTGCCAGCAGTTCCACCGGGGCCTACACTGAAGCTTTCTTT. Encoded protein: CASSSTGAYTEAFF.

CDR3 sequence reads: CASPSGRAVYEQYF. As DNA, the CDR3 is TGTGCCAGCCCTAGCGGGAGGGCCGTCTACGAGCAGTACTTC. This chain joins TRBV6-4 and TRBJ2-7, with 12 nucleotides matching TRBD2. CDR1 MRHNA and CDR2 SNTAGT come from the germline V gene. The CDR3 has 14 amino acids. V was pared by 8 bases and J by 3 bases, with 5 bases of the junction left unmatched.

The chain combines TRBV28 with TRBJ1-5; D perhaps matches TRBD1 (6 bases). From germline, CDR1 is MDHEN and CDR2 SYDVKM. V was clipped by 5 bases and J by 7 bases, with 18 bases between them. This CDR3 contains 15 residues. CDR3 residues: CASSGNWGGQQPQHF. The CDR3 DNA reads TGTGCCAGCAGTGGGAACTGGGGGGGCCAACAGCCCCAGCATTTT.

The chain is built from TRBV13 and TRBJ2-1; D gene ambiguous. Germline CDR1 is PRHDT and CDR2 is FYEKMQ (reference sequence). This CDR3 has 16 amino acids. V lost 4 bases, J lost 0 bases, and 13 bases lay in between. The CDR3 sequence: CASSSRPISSYNEQFF. The CDR3 DNA follows: TGTGCCAGCAGCTCCCGGCCCATTAGCTCCTACAATGAGCAGTTCTTC. The full variable domain, in which reference TRBV13 and TRBJ2-1 provide the parts outside the CDR3, is AAGVIQSPRHLIKEKRETATLKCYPIPRHDTVYWYQQGPGQDPQFLISFYEKMQSDKGSIPDRFSAQQFSDYHSELNMSSLELGDSALYFCASSSRPISSYNEQFFGPGTRLTVL.

The chain employs TRBV9 and TRBJ2-1; TRBD1 matches 8 bases. CDR3 length equals 15 residues. V lost 0 bases, J lost 6 bases, and 5 bases stayed unmatched. In germline, CDR1 is SGDLS, CDR2 YYNGEE. CDR3 DNA sequence: TGTGCCAGCAGCGTAGCCCTAACAGGGGGCAATGAGCAGTTCTTC. It is translated as CASSVALTGGNEQFF.

This rearrangement joins TRBV5-4 to TRBJ1-1, with D possibly being TRBD1 (6 bases). Germline lookup yields CDR1 SGHNT and CDR2 YYREEE (reference sequence). Trimming removed 4 bases at V and 2 bases at J, with 9 bases between. CDR3 length: 13 amino acids. This CDR3 reads CASSTDSNTEAFF. CDR3 sequence (DNA): TGTGCCAGCAGCACGGACAGTAACACTGAAGCTTTCTTT.

This clone showed up just once. The chain employs TRBV5-4 and TRBJ2-1, with TRBD1 identical over 10 bases. CDR3 length equals 16 residues. V shed 4 bases, J shed 0 bases, and the junction held 4 bases outside the gene matches. CDR1 and CDR2 from the germline V gene are SGHNT and YYREEE (reference sequence). For the CDR3, the DNA is TGTGCCAGCAGCCAAGGACAGGGGGGCTCCTACAATGAGCAGTTCTTC. It is translated as CASSQGQGGSYNEQFF. Full variable domain (missing parts from reference TRBV5-4 and TRBJ2-1): ETGVTQSPTHLIKTRGQQVTLRCSSQSGHNTVSWYQQALGQGPQFIFQYYREEENGRGNFPPRFSGLQFPNYSSELNVNALELDDSALYLCASSQGQGGSYNEQFFGPGTRLTVL.

V usage is TRBV28 and J usage is TRBJ2-2, with 10 positions matching TRBD1. The length of the CDR3 is 18 residues. The V and J ends lost 4 bases and 3 bases, in that order; junction bases with no gene match: 11. Germline CDR1 and CDR2: MDHEN and SYDVKM. The CDR3 loop reads CASSSIPGTGEDTGELFF. The CDR3 DNA sequence: TGTGCCAGCAGTTCGATCCCCGGGACAGGGGAGGACACCGGGGAGCTGTTTTTT.

V is TRBV11-2 and J is TRBJ2-1; D assignment may be TRBD1 or TRBD2 (6 bases each). Trimming left V 4 bases short and J 6 bases short, with 16 bases between. The CDR3 totals 15 residues. In germline, CDR1 is SGHAT, CDR2 FQNNGV. The CDR3 DNA follows: TGTGCCAGCAGCTGGCCCTGGACGGGGGCCAATGAGCAGTTCTTC. Amino acid sequence: CASSWPWTGANEQFF. The variable domain in full, completed from reference TRBV11-2 and TRBJ2-1, reads EAGVAQSPRYKIIEKRQSVAFWCNPISGHATLYWYQQILGQGPKLLIQFQNNGVVDDSQLPKDRFSAERLKGVDSTLKIQPAKLEDSAVYLCASSWPWTGANEQFFGPGTRLTVL.

The chain employs TRBV7-9 and TRBJ1-4, with D perhaps matching TRBD1 (6 bases). CDR3 length: 15 amino acids. V was trimmed by 1 base and J by 8 bases, leaving 14 bases between them. CDR1 SEHNR and CDR2 FQNEAQ come from the germline V gene (reference sequence). The CDR3 protein is CASSLGRTGSEKLFF. The DNA for the CDR3 is TGTGCCAGCAGCTTAGGGCGAACAGGGAGCGAAAAACTGTTTTTT.

V usage is TRBV29-1 and J usage is TRBJ1-3; a possible D gene is TRBD1 (5 bases). The germline gives CDR1 SQVTM, CDR2 ANQGSEA. Trimming removed 6 bases from V and 6 bases from J, with 12 bases in between. This CDR3 contains 12 residues. The CDR3, as DNA: TGCAGCGTGGGGGACCGAAAAAACACCATATATTTT. Translated: CSVGDRKNTIYF.

This rearrangement joins TRBV30 to TRBJ2-7; D remains ambiguous. The CDR3 consists of 12 residues. Trimming shortened V by 5 bases and J by 2 bases, and 10 bases separated the two germline ends. From germline, CDR1 is GTSNPN and CDR2 SVGIG (reference sequence). The CDR3 region has the DNA TGTGCCTGGGATTTAGGACCCTACGAGCAGTACTTC. Translated: CAWDLGPYEQYF.

There are a few counts of this clone. Other DNA sequences of this sample code for an identical CDR3. V and J are TRBV7-9 and TRBJ1-6; 7 positions agree with TRBD1. J lost 9 bases, V lost 5 bases, and 7 bases had no gene match. CDR3 length: 14 residues. Germline values: CDR1 SEHNR, CDR2 FQNEAQ (reference sequence). The CDR3 region has the DNA TGTGCCAGCAGCCCAACAGGGGAAGGTTCACCCCTCCACTTT. The encoded protein is CASSPTGEGSPLHF.

The chain joins TRBV25-1 to TRBJ2-2; perhaps TRBD1 as D (6 bases). The germline V and J ends were trimmed by 5 bases and 0 bases, with 19 bases remaining between them. This CDR3 has 18 residues. Germline V lookup: CDR1 MGHDK, CDR2 SYGVNS. For the CDR3, the DNA is TGTGCCAGCAGTCCCCCGGGTCCCGGGACAACGAACACCGGGGAGCTGTTTTTT. It codes for CASSPPGPGTTNTGELFF.